The T cell receptor (beta chain) described here comes from a study of response to subunit inactivated influenza vaccine. CDR1 is SEHNR, CDR2 FQNEAQ, per germline (reference sequence). Trimming stripped 6 bases from V and 8 bases from J, with 17 bases between. The CDR3 consists of 14 residues. TCRdb analysed the RT-PCR reads with MiXCR anew, one entry per CDR3 protein. The sample has hundreds of thousands of distinct CDR3 sequences; roughly 10% are singletons. Another study also made use of these data, one on T cells expressing NK-cell markers. From that second work: TCR beta cDNA was generated via 5'RACE template switching incorporating UMIs. Dominant NKG2C+ clonotypes were found to form about 1.0-8% of CD8+ T cells in over five donors. Uncertainty persisted over the HCMV specificity of expanded NKG2C+ T cell clones.

This TCR was sampled from a man aged 50 or older who received an inactivated influenza vaccine. Specimen: PBMCs from blood, collected on the day of vaccination. The chain recombines TRBV7-9 with TRBJ2-1; the D is unclear. CDR3 in DNA: TGTGCCAGCAGGCAATCGGACGGTCGCGATGAGCAGTTCTTC. Residues: CASRQSDGRDEQFF.